Shown below are 5 T cell receptor beta chains from a single sample sequenced in a study of spatial heterogeneity in lung cancer. Study observations and caveats: The study found that expanded intratumoral alpha and beta TCR counts tracked tumor mutation counts.

Stated time point: sample taken at primary tumor resection. Their specific antigens are unknown. TCRdb reprocessed the 5' RACE reads via MiXCR and lists one record per CDR3 protein. Among about 17,000 distinct CDR3 sequences listed, under 7% were seen once. The source material was lung tumor tissue, sampled at surgery. These receptors came from a male donor with early-stage non-small cell lung cancer.

In its sample, this clonotype was seen a few times. The chain employs TRBV4-1 and TRBJ2-7; 12 bases agree with TRBD2. Looked up from germline, CDR1 is MGHRA and CDR2 is YSYEKL. J gave up 2 bases and V 4 bases, and 6 bases lay outside the gene matches. The CDR3 contains 16 residues. CDR3 DNA sequence: TGCGCCAGCAGCCTCCAGACTAGCGGGGGAGCCTACGAGCAGTACTTC. It yields the protein CASSLQTSGGAYEQYF.

There are many counts of this clonotype. The rearrangement uses TRBV6-5 and TRBJ1-6, with 9 bases matching TRBD1. V dropped 6 bases and J dropped 6; count of bases not matched to a gene: 9. The CDR3 contains 16 residues. CDR1 and CDR2 from the germline V gene are MNHEY and SVGAGI. The CDR3 loop reads CASRREGTGPNSPLHF. In nucleotides, the CDR3 is TGTGCCAGCAGGCGCGAAGGGACAGGGCCTAATTCACCCCTCCACTTT.

This clonotype has at least ten counts. The chain combines TRBV3-1 with TRBJ2-7; weak D call: TRBD2 (5 bases). The CDR3 runs 12 residues. Germline V gives CDR1 LGHDT, CDR2 YNNKEL (reference sequence). Trimming pared 1 base from V and 7 bases from J, leaving 8 bases between. Here the CDR3 DNA reads TGTGCCAGCAGCCAAGGAGGGCGGGAGCAGTACTTC. Protein sequence: CASSQGGREQYF.

This clonotype has ten or more counts. The chain joins TRBV27 to TRBJ2-3, with D perhaps being TRBD1 or TRBD2 (5 bases each). The CDR3 totals 17 residues. V lost 1 base to trimming and J lost 0 bases, with 14 bases between them. Looked up from germline, CDR1 is MNHEY and CDR2 is SMNVEV (reference sequence). CDR3 residues: CASSLFSADTSTDTQYF. The CDR3 DNA is TGTGCCAGCAGTTTATTCTCAGCGGACACTAGCACAGATACGCAGTATTTT.

This clonotype was seen a few times. The rearrangement uses TRBV10-3 and TRBJ1-3, with D maybe TRBD1 (5 bases). With 10 bases removed from V and 2 bases from J, the gap between germline ends came to 27 bases. There are 18 residues in the CDR3. From germline, CDR1 is ENHRY and CDR2 SYGVKD. CDR3 in DNA: TGTGCCAACCGACCCCATGAGGTGGGGACTATAGCTGGAAACACCATATATTTT. Protein sequence: CANRPHEVGTIAGNTIYF.